The rows below give T cell receptor beta chains drawn from one sample of a study of blood T cell repertoires in COVID-19. Measured with immunoSEQ multiplex PCR; TCRdb has only the in-frame clones, and not every one. The sample records approximately 350,000 clones, about 89% being singletons. The sample comprised peripheral blood. Every receptor here comes from a woman between 50 and 59 years old with COVID-19, enrolled during active disease. CDR3s include the opening cysteine and the closing phenylalanine or tryptophan. The D gene is left open where the match is weak. Only some rows state a clone size, as once, few, many or a class for expanded clones.

size: .
V: TRBV9
D: TRBD1
J: TRBJ1-2
CDR3: CASSSPWGTAIPYGYTF
DNA: TGTGCCAGCAGCTCGCCGTGGGGGACAGCCATTCCCTATGGCTACACCTTC

size: .
V: TRBV3-1/TRBV3-2
D: .
J: TRBJ1-2
CDR3: CASSRQTYYGYTF
DNA: TGTGCCAGCAGCCGACAGACCTACTATGGCTACACCTTC

size: .
V: TRBV21-1
D: .
J: TRBJ1-2
CDR3: CASSKGCWTGGSGYGYTF
DNA: TGTGCCAGCAGCAAAGGATGTTGGACAGGGGGAAGCGGCTATGGCTACACCTTC

size: .
V: TRBV5-1
D: .
J: TRBJ1-4
CDR3: CASSLQGPNEKLFF
DNA: TGCGCCAGCAGCCTACAGGGCCCTAATGAAAAACTGTTTTTT

size: .
V: TRBV13
D: TRBD1
J: TRBJ1-1
CDR3: CASSLWTGWEDTEAFF
DNA: TGTGCCAGCAGCCTCTGGACAGGTTGGGAGGACACTGAAGCTTTCTTT

size: .
V: TRBV15
D: .
J: TRBJ1-5
CDR3: CATSPGFIAGRNVQPQHF
DNA: TGTGCCACCAGCCCGGGGTTTATAGCGGGACGCAACGTCCAGCCCCAGCATTTT

size: .
V: TRBV6-5
D: TRBD1
J: TRBJ1-1
CDR3: CASSPSGTGVKAFF
DNA: TGTGCCAGCAGTCCTAGCGGGACAGGAGTAAAAGCTTTCTTT

size: .
V: TRBV18
D: TRBD1
J: TRBJ2-1
CDR3: CASSSSGQGQQFF
DNA: TGTGCCAGCTCATCCTCCGGACAGGGTCAACAGTTCTTC

size: few
V: TRBV5-1
D: .
J: TRBJ1-4
CDR3: CASSRGGGGEKLFF
DNA: TGCGCCAGCAGCCGGGGCGGGGGCGGTGAAAAACTGTTTTTT

size: once
V: TRBV10-1
D: .
J: TRBJ1-3
CDR3: CASGPGGSGNTIYF
DNA: TGCGCCAGCGGTCCGGGGGGCTCTGGAAACACCATATATTTT

size: .
V: TRBV18
D: TRBD2
J: TRBJ2-2
CDR3: CASSPGGLDTGELFF
DNA: TGTGCCAGCTCGCCGGGGGGGCTGGACACCGGGGAGCTGTTTTTT

size: .
V: TRBV19
D: TRBD2
J: TRBJ2-1
CDR3: CASSTPFRGGSSYNEQFF
DNA: TGTGCCAGTAGTACCCCGTTTAGGGGCGGGAGCTCCTACAATGAGCAGTTCTTC

size: .
V: TRBV20-1
D: .
J: TRBJ1-1
CDR3: CSALGAVEAFF
DNA: TGCAGTGCTTTGGGGGCGGTTGAAGCTTTCTTT

size: .
V: TRBV24-1
D: TRBD1
J: TRBJ1-2
CDR3: CATSSLDRGGYTF
DNA: TGTGCCACCAGTTCCTTAGACAGGGGTGGCTACACCTTC

size: .
V: TRBV2
D: .
J: TRBJ1-5
CDR3: CASSEIENQPQHF
DNA: TGTGCCAGCAGTGAGATTGAGAATCAGCCCCAGCATTTT

size: .
V: TRBV5-8
D: .
J: TRBJ1-4
CDR3: CASSLGNGQPATNEKLFF
DNA: TGTGCCAGCAGCTTGGGGAATGGACAGCCTGCAACTAATGAAAAACTGTTTTTT

size: .
V: TRBV5-1
D: TRBD2
J: TRBJ2-3
CDR3: CASSLSRTSGEDTQYF
DNA: TGCGCCAGCAGCCTATCCCGGACTAGCGGGGAAGATACGCAGTATTTT

size: .
V: TRBV19
D: .
J: TRBJ1-2
CDR3: CASSIDWTVYGYTF
DNA: TGTGCCAGTAGTATAGATTGGACAGTTTATGGCTACACCTTC

size: .
V: TRBV6-5
D: .
J: TRBJ2-5
CDR3: CASGPGGAGSETQYF
DNA: TGTGCCAGCGGCCCGGGGGGCGCGGGGTCCGAGACCCAGTACTTC

size: .
V: TRBV5-1
D: .
J: TRBJ1-1
CDR3: CASSTTRSVTEAFF
DNA: TGCGCCAGCAGCACGACACGGTCAGTGACTGAAGCTTTCTTT